One and the same sample provided the 14 T cell receptor beta chains below, sequenced in a study of blood T cell repertoires in COVID-19. TCRdb keeps only in-frame clones here, not all; method: immunoSEQ multiplex PCR. The sample includes 150,000 or so clones, approximately 80% of them seen just once. The sequenced sample was PBMCs or T cells enriched from blood (not recorded which). The receptors shown here come from an older man who had been exposed to COVID-19.

Here the CDR3 reads CAWKTGGSEQYF. CDR3 coding DNA: TGTGCCTGGAAGACAGGGGGCAGCGAGCAGTACTTC. The chain combines TRBV30 with TRBJ2-7, with TRBD1 identical over 10 bases. The CDR3 sequence is 12 residues long. Germline loops: CDR1 GTSNPN, CDR2 SVGIG (reference sequence). Trimming took 4 bases from V and 6 from J; bases not matched to a gene: 3.

A few counts support this clone. J is TRBJ2-7 and V is TRBV18; D possibly corresponds to TRBD1 (5 bases). V was cut by 1 base and J by 1 base, with 8 bases left in between. There are 14 residues in the CDR3. The germline gives CDR1 KGHSH, CDR2 LQKENI. CDR3 protein: CASSPLRTSYEQYF. The CDR3 region has the DNA TGTGCCAGCTCACCACTCAGGACATCCTACGAGCAGTACTTC.

This rearrangement joins TRBV6-6 to TRBJ1-1; tentative D call: TRBD1 (5 bases). This CDR3 has 12 residues. Trimming stripped 8 bases from V and 5 bases from J, with 12 bases between. The germline gives CDR1 MNHNY, CDR2 SVGAGI (reference sequence). The DNA for the CDR3 is TGTGCCAGCCGGGGGGGAGATACTGAAGCTTTCTTT. Protein product: CASRGGDTEAFF.

The chain links TRBV12-5 to TRBJ1-1; maybe TRBD1 (6 bases). Germline lookup yields CDR1 LGHNT and CDR2 FRNRAP. CDR3 size: 16 residues. Trimming stripped 0 bases from V and 0 bases from J, with 11 bases between. CDR3 coding DNA: TGTGCTAGTGGTTTGGTACCGGGACAAATGAACACTGAAGCTTTCTTT. Protein sequence: CASGLVPGQMNTEAFF.

For the CDR3, the DNA is TGTGCCACCGAGGGGGCAAGGAATCAGCCCCAGCATTTT. Translating it yields CATEGARNQPQHF. The genes are TRBV6-5 and TRBJ1-5; 7 nucleotides agree with TRBD1. Trimming cost V 10 bases and J 4 bases; bases outside gene matches: 7. This CDR3 is built from 13 residues. Looked up from germline, CDR1 is MNHEY and CDR2 is SVGAGI.

The chain couples TRBV4-1 to TRBJ1-4; no clear D. The CDR3 sequence is 14 residues long. Trimming stripped 5 bases from V and 4 bases from J, with 11 bases between. Looked up from germline, CDR1 is MGHRA and CDR2 is YSYEKL. The CDR3 protein is CASSWGGGNEKLFF. The CDR3 DNA reads as TGCGCCAGCAGCTGGGGAGGCGGTAATGAAAAACTGTTTTTT.

The rearrangement joins TRBV3-1 (or the pseudogene TRBV3-2) to TRBJ1-6; D perhaps matches TRBD1 (6 bases). V lost 4 bases to trimming and J lost 9 bases, with 10 bases between them. Germline V CDR1 and CDR2: LGHDT, YNNKEL (reference sequence). The CDR3 totals 13 residues. The CDR3 here is CASSRQGFSPLHF. CDR3 DNA sequence: TGTGCCAGCAGCCGTCAGGGGTTTTCACCCCTCCACTTT.

The V gene is TRBV7-2, the J gene TRBJ2-1; 10 nucleotides agree with TRBD2. The CDR3 runs 16 residues. Unmatched junction bases numbered 11, after V lost 5 bases and J lost 7 bases. Germline V gene sequence: CDR1 SGHTA, CDR2 FQGNSA. This CDR3 is CASSVRLAGDVNEQFF. The CDR3 DNA reads TGTGCCAGCAGCGTGCGGCTAGCGGGAGATGTGAATGAGCAGTTCTTC.

The gene calls are TRBV5-1 and TRBJ1-4; a possible D gene is TRBD1 (6 bases). Trimming removed 2 bases at V and 3 bases at J, with 8 bases between. The CDR3 length is 14 residues. In germline, CDR1 is SGHRS, CDR2 YFSETQ. CDR3 sequence reads: CASSFTGPNEKLFF. The CDR3 DNA sequence: TGCGCCAGCAGCTTTACAGGGCCTAATGAAAAACTGTTTTTT.

J is TRBJ1-2 and V is TRBV2; D ambiguous. This CDR3 is built from 14 residues. The V gene's germline CDR1 is SNHLY and CDR2 FYNNEI. Trimming removed 2 bases at V and 0 bases at J, with 7 bases between. CDR3 DNA sequence: TGTGCCAGCAGTGAACTGGCTGCTAACTATGGCTACACCTTC. Residues: CASSELAANYGYTF.

This clone appeared a few times. The chain combines TRBV5-4 with TRBJ1-6; D gene uncertain. V lost 1 base to trimming and J lost 6 bases, with 5 bases between them. The V gene's germline CDR1 is SGHNT and CDR2 YYREEE (reference sequence). There are 13 residues in the CDR3. Written as DNA, the CDR3 is TGTGCCAGCAGCTTGCAAGCTAATTCACCCCTCCACTTT. This encodes CASSLQANSPLHF.

V gene TRBV7-2 combines with J gene TRBJ2-2; possible D gene TRBD2, 5 bases. V was cut by 1 base and J by 0 bases, with 6 bases left in between. The V gene's germline CDR1 is SGHTA and CDR2 FQGNSA. The length of the CDR3 is 15 residues. The CDR3 here is CASSLGLTNTGELFF. The CDR3 nucleotides are TGTGCCAGCAGCTTAGGACTAACGAACACCGGGGAGCTGTTTTTT.

The chain combines TRBV3-1 (or the pseudogene TRBV3-2) with TRBJ1-1, with D perhaps matching TRBD1 (6 bases). The CDR3 extends over 14 amino acids. Per germline, CDR1 LGHDT and CDR2 YNNKEL (reference sequence). V gave up 8 bases and J gave up 6 bases, with 19 bases separating them. CDR3 sequence: CASREARGEAEAFF. In DNA, the CDR3 is TGTGCCAGCCGCGAGGCCAGGGGAGAGGCTGAAGCTTTCTTT.

J is TRBJ2-1 and V is TRBV11-2; TRBD2 matches at 8 bases. The V and J ends lost 0 bases and 0 bases, in that order; junction bases with no gene match: 4. The CDR3 has 17 amino acids. Germline V gene data show CDR1 as SGHAT and CDR2 as FQNNGV. The CDR3 nucleotides read TGTGCCAGCAGCTTAGATGGCGGGGGGTTCTCCTACAATGAGCAGTTCTTC. Its protein product is CASSLDGGGFSYNEQFF. Using reference TRBV11-2 and TRBJ2-1 for the parts outside the CDR3, the full variable domain is EAGVAQSPRYKIIEKRQSVAFWCNPISGHATLYWYQQILGQGPKLLIQFQNNGVVDDSQLPKDRFSAERLKGVDSTLKIQPAKLEDSAVYLCASSLDGGGFSYNEQFFGPGTRLTVL.